A selection of T cell receptor beta chains follows, all from one sample in a study of T cell repertoires in cytomegalovirus infection. Each CDR3 protein gets one entry after TCRdb re-called the reads with MiXCR. The table includes around 310,000 distinct CDR3 sequences, almost 30% detected once. These TCRs are of unknown antigen specificity. The input for sequencing was cultured PBMCs, taken from culture after CMV antigen stimulation. These receptors were obtained from a human donor in good health (CMV status not recorded). Some clones in this sample may be carry-over from other donors' samples. The CDR3 runs from the conserved cysteine through the conserved F or W. Fields, in order: clone size, V gene, J gene, D gene, CDR3 DNA, CDR3 protein. A D gene is named only where the DNA matches it firmly. For some rows the clone size is stated as once, few or many, or as a class when expanded; others skip it.

>NA|TRBV4-2|TRBJ2-2|NA
TGTGCCAGCAGCCAAGATTTGCACCGGGAGCTGTTTTTT
CASSQDLHRELFF
>NA|TRBV30|TRBJ1-2|NA
TGTGCCTGGAGTGTACGACAGACAAGTGGCTACACCTTC
CAWSVRQTSGYTF
>few|TRBV11-2|TRBJ1-1|NA
TGTGCCAGCAGCCCTAGTCGCAGAAACACTGAAGCTTTCTTT
CASSPSRRNTEAFF
>many|TRBV7-6|TRBJ2-3|TRBD2
TGTGCCAGCAGCTTATACCCGGTGCGGGAGGAATATACGCAGTATTTT
CASSLYPVREEYTQYF
>few|TRBV30|TRBJ1-3|TRBD1
TGTGCCTGGAGATCCGGGACAGGCTCTGGAAACACCATATATTTT
CAWRSGTGSGNTIYF
>NA|TRBV2|TRBJ2-3|TRBD1
TGTGCCAGCAGTTTACAGGGGGGATATGAAGATACGCAGTATTTT
CASSLQGGYEDTQYF
>NA|TRBV5-1|TRBJ2-2|NA
TGCGCCTGCCCCGCATTGAGCGGGGAGCTGTTTTTT
CACPALSGELFF
>NA|TRBV12-3/TRBV12-4|TRBJ1-6|NA
TGTGCCAGCACCCAGGGCGACAGAAAAAATTCACCCCTCCACTTT
CASTQGDRKNSPLHF
>NA|TRBV5-1|TRBJ1-1|NA
TGCGCCAGCAGCATTGTCAGGGGCAGTATGAACACTGAAGCTTTCTTT
CASSIVRGSMNTEAFF
>few|TRBV19|TRBJ2-3|TRBD2
TGTGCCAGCCATAGCGGGGGGCCAGATACGCAGTATTTT
CASHSGGPDTQYF
>many|TRBV5-6|TRBJ1-2|TRBD1
TGTGCCAGCAGGAACAGGGGATTAGCTAACTATGGCTACACCTTC
CASRNRGLANYGYTF
>few|TRBV7-9|TRBJ2-7|NA
TGTGCCAGCAGCCCCGGCCGGGGGAAATCCTACGAGCAGTACTTC
CASSPGRGKSYEQYF
>many|TRBV9|TRBJ1-2|NA
TGTGCCAGCAGCGTAGCGGACCGATTACTCTATGGCTACACCTTC
CASSVADRLLYGYTF
>NA|TRBV30|TRBJ1-6|NA
TGTGCCTGGAGTACGCGACAGTCCGTCTCCTATAATTCACCCCTCCACTTT
CAWSTRQSVSYNSPLHF
>few|TRBV25-1|TRBJ1-6|NA
TGTGCCAGCAGCACTACTCCTAGTTCACCCCTCCACTTT
CASSTTPSSPLHF
>few|TRBV7-2|TRBJ2-7|TRBD2
TGTGCCAGCAGCTACTCTAGCGGGGGGGATTTCTACGAGCAGTACTTC
CASSYSSGGDFYEQYF
>few|TRBV11-2|TRBJ2-2|TRBD2
TGTGCCAGCAGCCCCGGTAGGCGGGAGATGTACACCGGGGAGCTGTTTTTT
CASSPGRREMYTGELFF
>NA|TRBV27|TRBJ2-1|TRBD2
TGTGCCAGCAGTCCGTCAGCGGGAGAATCCTACAATGAGCAGTTCTTC
CASSPSAGESYNEQFF
>NA|TRBV30|TRBJ1-3|NA
TGTGCCTGGATGCCCCTAAATGGCTGGGGGGCTGCCTCTGGAAACACCATATATTTT
CAWMPLNGWGAASGNTIYF
>NA|TRBV19|TRBJ2-1|TRBD2
TGTGCCAGTAGTATACGTGGCGGGAGCCACAATGAGCAGTTCTTC
CASSIRGGSHNEQFF
>many|TRBV20-1|TRBJ1-2|NA
TGCAGTGCTTGGAGAAATGGCTACACCTTC
CSAWRNGYTF
>few|TRBV27|TRBJ2-3|NA
TGTGCCAGCAGTTTATGGGGGAGCGGAACAGATACGCAGTATTTT
CASSLWGSGTDTQYF
>few|TRBV4-1|TRBJ1-2|NA
TGCGCCAGCAGCCAAGGGTTAAGAACTAACTATGGCTACACCTTC
CASSQGLRTNYGYTF
>NA|TRBV7-2|TRBJ1-5|NA
TGTGCCAGCGGGACCCGGAATCAGCCCCAGCATTTT
CASGTRNQPQHF
>NA|TRBV20-1|TRBJ2-1|TRBD2
TGCAGTGCTAGTTGGAGCGGGAGGACCCATGAGCAGTTCTTC
CSASWSGRTHEQFF
>few|TRBV11-1|TRBJ1-2|NA
TGTGCCAGCAGCTTAGGGGATGGCTACACCTTC
CASSLGDGYTF
>NA|TRBV11-2|TRBJ2-1|TRBD2
TGTGCCAGCAGCACTAGCGGGGGGGCCTATGGTGAGCAGTTCTTC
CASSTSGGAYGEQFF
>NA|TRBV27|TRBJ2-3|NA
TGTGCCAGCACCTCTACAGGGACAGATACGCAGTATTTT
CASTSTGTDTQYF
>many|TRBV7-2|TRBJ2-1|NA
TGTGCCAGCAGCTTAAAAAGGAGCTCCTACAATGAGCAGTTCTTC
CASSLKRSSYNEQFF
>few|TRBV4-1|TRBJ2-7|TRBD1
TGCGCCAGCAGCCCACAGGGGGGCCTCCACGAGCAGTACTTC
CASSPQGGLHEQYF
>few|TRBV27|TRBJ2-6|NA
TGTGCCAGCAGTTTGGCGTCCGGCAGATTCTCTGGGGCCAACGTCCTGACTTTC
CASSLASGRFSGANVLTF
>NA|TRBV9|TRBJ2-1|TRBD2
TGTGCCAGCGGGCGGACTAGCGGGGGGCCGGGCAATGAGCAGTTCTTC
CASGRTSGGPGNEQFF
>few|TRBV6-1|TRBJ1-1|TRBD1
TGTGCCAGCAGTGGTTCCAGGGGGCCTGGGGCTGAAGCTTTCTTT
CASSGSRGPGAEAFF
>NA|TRBV5-4|TRBJ2-3|NA
TGTGCCAGCAGCTTGTTCGAGATTACAGATACGCAGTATTTT
CASSLFEITDTQYF
>few|TRBV7-3|TRBJ2-2|NA
TGTGCCAGCAGCTTGACCGGGACACAGAACACCGGGGAGCTGTTTTTT
CASSLTGTQNTGELFF
>few|TRBV5-1|TRBJ2-7|NA
TGCGCCAGCAGCTTGGAACCAATCTCTACCTACGAGCAGTACTTC
CASSLEPISTYEQYF
>few|TRBV20-1|TRBJ2-1|TRBD2
TGCAGTGCTAGAGTGCGGGAGCAATACAATGAGCAGTTCTTC
CSARVREQYNEQFF
>few|TRBV4-2|TRBJ2-7|NA
TGTGCCAGCAGCCAAGACGACCCCCAGGGCGGTGGGTACGAGCAGTACTTC
CASSQDDPQGGGYEQYF
>few|TRBV28|TRBJ2-7|TRBD1
TGTGCCAGCAGTTTTCGGACAGGGAGCCCCCCCTACGAGCAGTACTTC
CASSFRTGSPPYEQYF
>NA|TRBV6-1|TRBJ1-2|TRBD1
TGTGCCAGCAGTATCCGGACAGGGGTTAACTATGGCTACACCTTC
CASSIRTGVNYGYTF
>NA|TRBV28|TRBJ1-6|NA
TGTGCCAGCAGTTTAGGGGGAGGCAGTGCCTTCTATAATTCACCCCTCCACTTT
CASSLGGGSAFYNSPLHF
>few|TRBV10-2|TRBJ2-7|TRBD1
TGCGCCAGCAGAGAGGACAGGGACAACGAGCAGTACTTC
CASREDRDNEQYF
>NA|TRBV3-1|TRBJ1-5|NA
TGTGCCAGCAGCCAGGGCACTCAGCCCCAGCATTTT
CASSQGTQPQHF
>NA|TRBV7-3|TRBJ2-7|NA
TGTGCCAGCAGCTCCTCCGCTGACTCCTACGAGCAGTACTTC
CASSSSADSYEQYF
>many|TRBV6-5|TRBJ2-7|TRBD1
TGTGCCAGCAGCCGACAGGGATCCTACGAGCAGTACTTC
CASSRQGSYEQYF
>NA|TRBV10-1|TRBJ1-1|NA
TGCGCCAGCAGTGGGAATACGAACACTGAAGCTTTCTTT
CASSGNTNTEAFF